The rows below give T cell receptor beta chains drawn from one sample of a study of shared clonotypes between healthy human individuals. The protocol was immunoSEQ multiplex PCR, while the TCRdb copy is restricted to in-frame clones and leaves out a portion. The sample yields about 1.1 million clones, approximately 80% seen once. The specimen sequenced was memory CD4+ T cells from PBMCs. All receptors derive from a man in his late teens or twenties in good health. Some clones in this sample may be carry-over from other donors' samples. Each CDR3 is given with its conserved first and last residue. Fields, in order: J gene, clone size, D gene, V gene, CDR3 protein, CDR3 DNA. The D gene is left open where the match is weak. Where a row states a size, it is once, few, many or the class of an expanded clone; other rows omit it.

>TRBJ2-1|.|.|TRBV6-1
CASSEASWGSFF
TGTGCCAGCAGTGAAGCATCGTGGGGTTCGTTCTTC
>TRBJ1-5|.|.|TRBV28
CASSFVGNQPQHF
TGTGCCAGCAGTTTCGTGGGTAATCAGCCCCAGCATTTT
>TRBJ2-1|.|TRBD2|TRBV5-6
CASSLTSGRGTSYNEQFF
TGTGCCAGCAGCCTTACTAGCGGGAGGGGAACCTCCTACAATGAGCAGTTCTTC
>TRBJ2-7|.|.|TRBV5-8
CASSREVGVYEQYF
TGTGCCAGCAGCCGAGAGGTGGGGGTCTACGAGCAGTACTTC
>TRBJ2-1|.|.|TRBV6-1
CASSEAWQTTYNEQFF
TGTGCCAGCAGTGAAGCCTGGCAGACCACCTACAATGAGCAGTTCTTC
>TRBJ1-5|.|.|TRBV28
CASRADRPGKGNQPQHF
TGTGCCAGCAGGGCTGACAGGCCCGGCAAAGGCAATCAGCCCCAGCATTTT
>TRBJ2-7|few|.|TRBV21-1
CASSKDARSYEQYF
TGTGCCAGCAGCAAAGACGCCAGGTCCTACGAGCAGTACTTC
>TRBJ2-3|.|.|TRBV2
CASGGQSPADTQYF
TGTGCCAGCGGAGGACAGTCCCCCGCAGATACGCAGTATTTT
>TRBJ2-7|.|TRBD1|TRBV29-1
CSADRGREQYF
TGCAGCGCCGACAGGGGGAGGGAGCAGTACTTC
>TRBJ1-1|.|.|TRBV5-1
CASSLEVGDTEAFF
TGCGCCAGCAGCTTGGAGGTGGGCGACACTGAAGCTTTCTTT
>TRBJ1-1|.|TRBD1|TRBV7-2
CASSFSGGVTEAFF
TGTGCCAGCAGCTTCTCAGGGGGCGTCACTGAAGCTTTCTTT
>TRBJ2-1|.|.|TRBV18
CASSPRAASYNEQFF
TGTGCCAGCTCACCACGAGCGGCCTCCTACAATGAGCAGTTCTTC
>TRBJ1-1|once|.|TRBV6-1
CASTPGGSVTEAFF
TGTGCCAGCACTCCCGGGGGGTCGGTAACTGAAGCTTTCTTT
>TRBJ1-3|few|.|TRBV7-9
CASSPSWDTIYF
TGTGCCAGCAGCCCGAGTTGGGACACCATATATTTT
>TRBJ2-1|.|.|TRBV19
CASSPIQGLYYEQFF
TGTGCCAGTAGTCCAATCCAGGGTCTGTATTATGAGCAGTTCTTC
>TRBJ2-3|.|TRBD2|TRBV5-1
CASSPGLAGGMDTQYF
TGCGCCAGCAGCCCTGGACTAGCGGGAGGGATGGATACGCAGTATTTT
>TRBJ2-7|.|.|TRBV4-1
CASSQVGGYEQYF
TGCGCCAGCAGCCAAGTGGGCGGCTACGAGCAGTACTTC
>TRBJ2-7|.|.|TRBV30
CAWSGLTYEQYF
TGTGCCTGGAGTGGACTTACCTACGAGCAGTACTTC
>TRBJ2-7|.|TRBD1|TRBV5-4
CASSLPGTGVSEQYF
TGTGCCAGCAGCTTGCCCGGGACAGGGGTGTCCGAGCAGTACTTC
>TRBJ2-1|.|.|TRBV7-3
CASSPGGGYYNEQFF
TGTGCCAGCAGCCCCGGGGGCGGGTACTACAATGAGCAGTTCTTC
>TRBJ2-3|.|.|TRBV6-6
CASSYRSNTDTQYF
TGTGCCAGCAGTTACCGGAGCAACACAGATACGCAGTATTTT
>TRBJ2-3|.|TRBD1|TRBV5-5
CASSLSTGGLTDTQYF
TGTGCCAGCAGCCTTTCGACAGGGGGCCTGACAGATACGCAGTATTTT
>TRBJ2-1|once|TRBD2|TRBV7-2
CASSVKAGGPGNEQFF
TGTGCCAGCAGCGTTAAAGCGGGAGGGCCCGGCAATGAGCAGTTCTTC
>TRBJ1-2|.|TRBD1|TRBV9
CASSVTSGQGSGYTF
TGTGCCAGCAGCGTAACCTCGGGACAGGGGTCAGGCTACACCTTC
>TRBJ2-7|.|TRBD1|TRBV5-1
CASSPGQGAAYEQYF
TGCGCCAGCAGCCCTGGACAGGGGGCCGCCTACGAGCAGTACTTC
>TRBJ2-3|many|.|TRBV7-3
CASSVGGWTDTQYF
TGTGCCAGCAGTGTGGGGGGTTGGACAGATACGCAGTATTTT
>TRBJ2-7|.|TRBD1|TRBV15
CATSRDLQQGFYEQYF
TGTGCCACCAGCAGAGATCTGCAACAGGGGTTCTACGAGCAGTACTTC
>TRBJ2-1|few|.|TRBV7-2
CASSLLTGLLGEQFF
TGTGCCAGCAGCTTATTGACGGGACTGCTGGGTGAGCAGTTCTTC
>TRBJ2-5|.|.|TRBV11-2
CASSPQETQYF
TGTGCCAGCAGCCCGCAAGAGACCCAGTACTTC
>TRBJ2-3|once|.|TRBV7-9
CASSLTREHADTQYF
TGTGCCAGCAGCCTGACTAGGGAGCACGCAGATACGCAGTATTTT
>TRBJ2-2|.|.|TRBV28
CASSPPPSGELFF
TGTGCCAGCAGTCCCCCGCCGTCCGGGGAGCTGTTTTTT
>TRBJ2-5|.|.|TRBV5-1
CASSSRDSTETQYF
TGCGCCAGCAGCTCCCGGGACTCCACGGAGACCCAGTACTTC
>TRBJ1-2|.|TRBD1|TRBV7-6
CASSLTGTATFAF
TGTGCCAGCAGCTTAACCGGGACAGCGACTTTCGCCTTC
>TRBJ2-1|.|.|TRBV11-3
CASSLARKPNEQFF
TGTGCCAGCAGCTTAGCCCGGAAACCCAATGAGCAGTTCTTC
>TRBJ1-3|few|.|TRBV25-1
CASRDSSSGNTIYF
TGTGCCAGCAGGGACAGCAGCTCTGGAAACACCATATATTTT
>TRBJ2-3|few|.|TRBV9
CASSARTDTQYF
TGTGCCAGCAGCGCTAGGACAGATACGCAGTATTTT
>TRBJ2-7|once|.|TRBV21-1
CASPFPGSSYEQYF
TGTGCCAGCCCCTTTCCGGGGAGCTCCTACGAGCAGTACTTC
>TRBJ1-1|.|.|TRBV7-9
CASSARAGTEAFF
TGTGCCAGCAGCGCCAGGGCGGGCACTGAAGCTTTCTTT
>TRBJ2-2|.|.|TRBV11-2
CASSLDLGFTGELFF
TGTGCCAGCAGCTTAGATCTTGGCTTCACCGGGGAGCTGTTTTTT
>TRBJ1-2|once|TRBD1|TRBV7-9
CASSLLGTGEGYTF
TGTGCCAGCAGCCTACTAGGGACAGGGGAAGGCTACACCTTC
>TRBJ2-7|once|.|TRBV2
CASSGFGYEQYF
TGTGCCAGCTCGGGTTTCGGTTACGAGCAGTACTTC
>TRBJ2-1|.|TRBD2|TRBV28
CASNSGGLYEQFF
TGTGCCAGCAACAGCGGGGGGTTATATGAGCAGTTCTTC
>TRBJ1-2|.|.|TRBV4-3
CASSQGGGFGYTF
TGCGCCAGCAGCCAAGGGGGTGGGTTTGGCTACACCTTC
>TRBJ1-3|.|TRBD1|TRBV7-6
CASSLGTGANGNTIYF
TGTGCCAGCAGTCTCGGGACAGGGGCGAACGGAAACACCATATATTTT
>TRBJ1-2|.|.|TRBV7-2
CASSLVTGNYGYTF
TGTGCCAGCAGCTTAGTCACAGGGAACTATGGCTACACCTTC